This T cell receptor beta chain was found in a study of monozygotic twins with inflammatory bowel disease. Regarding this clonotype: As yet, its antigen is unknown.

CDR1 and CDR2 (germline): SGHTA, FQGTGA. The CDR3 sequence is 15 residues long. Blood (2.5 ml) was collected from every donor individually. UMIs bearing a 6-nucleotide sample barcode were added through template switching. TCRdb reprocessed the 5' RACE reads and stores each CDR3 protein as one record, lacking DNA. The sample's table shows over 150,000 distinct CDR3 sequences. Study findings and constraints: Relative clonotype sharing with others was diminished in IBD patients versus healthy twins, particularly with disease activity. With inverse Simpson as the measure, TCRbeta diversity was lower in IBD patients than in healthy co-twins.

This clonotype was obtained from a human donor with ulcerative colitis or Crohn's disease, or a healthy co-twin of an affected twin (not recorded which). This chain connects TRBV7-3 to TRBJ1-6; TCRdb's D call, TRBD1, is unchecked because there is no DNA. The sequenced sample was blood. This CDR3 is CASSRTGLGGSPLHF.